The source of this T cell receptor beta chain is a study of blood T cell repertoires in COVID-19. Across the study: COVID-19 samples collected from the United States, Italy and Spain covered acute and convalescent phases. Nucleic acid was either cDNA or gDNA, and it came from T cells, B-cell-depleted T cells, or PBMCs.

Authors' processing steps: Cell counts per sample came from amplifying reference gene primers. Produced via immunoSEQ multiplex PCR; TCRdb's table is partial and in-frame only. V and J calls and clone size are as listed in that table; D and trimming were resolved from the DNA. The sample records approximately 180,000 clones, 70% to 90% being singletons. This sequence originates from a man aged 55-75 years with acute or convalescent COVID-19. The source material was peripheral blood.

The CDR3 protein is CASSTRGGGSNIQYF. Here the CDR3 DNA reads TGTGCCAGCAGTACCAGGGGCGGGGGTTCAAACATTCAGTACTTC. The rearrangement uses TRBV28 and TRBJ2-4; possible D gene TRBD2, 7 bases. CDR1 and CDR2 from the germline V gene are MDHEN and SYDVKM. V was cut by 5 bases and J by 6 bases, with 17 bases left in between. This CDR3 contains 15 residues.